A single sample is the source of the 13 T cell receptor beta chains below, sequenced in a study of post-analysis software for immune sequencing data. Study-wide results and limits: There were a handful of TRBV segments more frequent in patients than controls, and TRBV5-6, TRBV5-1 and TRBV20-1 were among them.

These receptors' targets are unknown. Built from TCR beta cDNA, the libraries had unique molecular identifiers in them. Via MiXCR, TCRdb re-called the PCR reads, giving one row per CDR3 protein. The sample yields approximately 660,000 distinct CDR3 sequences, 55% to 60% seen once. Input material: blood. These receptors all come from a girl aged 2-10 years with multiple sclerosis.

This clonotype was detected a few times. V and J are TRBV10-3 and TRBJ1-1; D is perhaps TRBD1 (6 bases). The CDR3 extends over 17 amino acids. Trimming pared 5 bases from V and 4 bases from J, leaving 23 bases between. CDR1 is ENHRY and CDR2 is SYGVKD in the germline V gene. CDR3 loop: CAISTTLTGRGSTEAFF. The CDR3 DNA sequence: TGTGCCATCAGTACCACGTTGACAGGACGGGGGAGCACTGAAGCTTTCTTT.

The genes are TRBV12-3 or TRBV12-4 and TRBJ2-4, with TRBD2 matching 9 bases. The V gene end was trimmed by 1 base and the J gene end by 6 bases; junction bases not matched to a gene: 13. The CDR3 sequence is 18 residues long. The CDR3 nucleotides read TGTGCCAGCAGTTTAGAGCCCTGGGGGGTAGCGGGAGCAAACATTCAGTACTTC. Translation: CASSLEPWGVAGANIQYF.

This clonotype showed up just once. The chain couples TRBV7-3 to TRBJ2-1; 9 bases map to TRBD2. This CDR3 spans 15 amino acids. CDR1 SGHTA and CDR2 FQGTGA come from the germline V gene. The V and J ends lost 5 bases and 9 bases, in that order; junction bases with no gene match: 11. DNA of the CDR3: TGTGCCAGCAGCCCAATGGGGCGGGGGGGAGGTGAGCAGTTCTTC. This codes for CASSPMGRGGGEQFF.

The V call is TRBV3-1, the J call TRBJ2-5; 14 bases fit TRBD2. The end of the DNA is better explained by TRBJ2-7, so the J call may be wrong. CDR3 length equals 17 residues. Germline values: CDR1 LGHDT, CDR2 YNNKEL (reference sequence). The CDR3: CASSPYGTSGSLYEQYF. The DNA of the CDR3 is TGTGCCAGCAGCCCGTACGGGACTAGCGGGAGTCTGTACGAGCAGTACTTC.

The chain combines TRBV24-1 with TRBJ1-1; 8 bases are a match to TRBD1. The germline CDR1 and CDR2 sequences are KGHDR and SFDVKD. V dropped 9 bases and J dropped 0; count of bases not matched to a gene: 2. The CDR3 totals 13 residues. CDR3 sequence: CATRRGLNTEAFF. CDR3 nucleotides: TGTGCCACCCGCAGGGGGCTGAACACTGAAGCTTTCTTT.

This chain's CDR3 is CASTIGPGSNNEQFF. The CDR3 nucleotides read TGTGCCAGCACCATAGGGCCGGGGAGCAACAATGAGCAGTTCTTC. J is TRBJ2-1 and V is TRBV3-1; D may be TRBD2 (5 bases). This CDR3 comprises 15 residues. Germline CDR1 and CDR2: LGHDT and YNNKEL (reference sequence). V gave up 7 bases and J gave up 5 bases, with 18 bases separating them.

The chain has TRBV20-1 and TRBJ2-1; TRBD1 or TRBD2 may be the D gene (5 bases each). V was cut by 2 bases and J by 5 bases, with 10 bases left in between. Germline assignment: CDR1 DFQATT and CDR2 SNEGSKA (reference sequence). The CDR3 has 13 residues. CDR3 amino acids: CSARPGTNNEQFF. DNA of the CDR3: TGCAGTGCTAGACCCGGGACCAACAATGAGCAGTTCTTC.

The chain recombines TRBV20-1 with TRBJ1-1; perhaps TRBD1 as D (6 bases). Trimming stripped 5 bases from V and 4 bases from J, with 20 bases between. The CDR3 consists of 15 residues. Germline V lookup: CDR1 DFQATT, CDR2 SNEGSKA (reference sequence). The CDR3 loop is CSAEGGQGWGTEAFF. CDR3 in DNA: TGCAGTGCTGAAGGCGGGCAGGGGTGGGGCACTGAAGCTTTCTTT.

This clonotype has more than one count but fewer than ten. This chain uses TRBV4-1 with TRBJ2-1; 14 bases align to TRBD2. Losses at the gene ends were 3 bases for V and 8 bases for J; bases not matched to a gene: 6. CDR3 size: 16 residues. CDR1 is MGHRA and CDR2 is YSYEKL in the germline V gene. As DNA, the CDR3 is TGCGCCAGCAGCCAGAGACTAGCGGGAGGGCCCGATGAGCAGTTCTTC. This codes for CASSQRLAGGPDEQFF.

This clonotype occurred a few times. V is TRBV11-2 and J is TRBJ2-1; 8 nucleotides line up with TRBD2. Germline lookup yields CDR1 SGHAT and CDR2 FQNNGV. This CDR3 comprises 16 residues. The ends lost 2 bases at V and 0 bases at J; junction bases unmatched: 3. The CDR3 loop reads CASSLHGGASYNEQFF. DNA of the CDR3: TGTGCCAGCAGCTTACACGGGGGGGCCTCCTACAATGAGCAGTTCTTC.

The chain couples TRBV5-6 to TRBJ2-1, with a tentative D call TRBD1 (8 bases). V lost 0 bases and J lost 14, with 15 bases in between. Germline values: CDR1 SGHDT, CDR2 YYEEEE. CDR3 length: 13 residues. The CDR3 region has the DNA TGTGCCAGCAGCTTGGAACAGGGGGGGGTGGAGTTCTTC. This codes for CASSLEQGGVEFF.

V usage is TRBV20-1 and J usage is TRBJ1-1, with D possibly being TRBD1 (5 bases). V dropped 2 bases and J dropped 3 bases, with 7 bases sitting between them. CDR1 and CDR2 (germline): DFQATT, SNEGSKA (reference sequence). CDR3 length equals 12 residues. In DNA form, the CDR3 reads TGCAGTGCTAGACTCAGGGACACTGAAGCTTTCTTT. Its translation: CSARLRDTEAFF.

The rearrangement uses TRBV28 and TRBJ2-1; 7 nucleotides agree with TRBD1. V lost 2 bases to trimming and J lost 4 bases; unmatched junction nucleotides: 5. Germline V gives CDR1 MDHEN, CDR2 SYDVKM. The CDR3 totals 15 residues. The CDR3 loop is CASSLQQGIYNEQFF. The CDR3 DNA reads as TGTGCCAGCAGTTTACAACAGGGGATTTACAATGAGCAGTTCTTC.